Below are 18 T cell receptor beta chains sequenced from a single sample in a study of shared clonotypes between healthy human individuals. The repertoire was sequenced with immunoSEQ multiplex PCR; TCRdb's copy has only in-frame clones and lacks some. Of about 2.1 million clones detected, 93% appear once; the ten largest clones hold under 2%. Naive-designated CD8 cells lacked CD45RO, were positively enriched for CCR7, and omitted terminally differentiated effector memory CD45RA+ cells. The source material was naive CD8+ T cells from PBMCs. The receptor source for this set is a man aged 18 to 30 in good health. Some clones in this sample may be carry-over from other donors' samples.

This clone appeared a few times. The gene calls are TRBV4-3 and TRBJ1-1; D is uncertain. This CDR3 region has 14 residues. Trimming pared 2 bases from V and 2 bases from J, leaving 9 bases between. The germline CDR1 and CDR2 sequences are LGHNA and YSLEER. Here the CDR3 DNA reads TGCGCCAGCAGCCAACTCGGGGTTAACACTGAAGCTTTCTTT. This sequence encodes CASSQLGVNTEAFF.

V gene TRBV5-4 combines with J gene TRBJ2-3; D uncertain. Germline CDR1 SGHNT, CDR2 YYREEE (reference sequence). The germline V and J ends were trimmed by 6 bases and 4 bases, with 18 bases remaining between them. There are 15 residues in the CDR3. For the CDR3, the DNA is TGTGCCAGCACCGTACGGGCCCGGCCCGCAGATACGCAGTATTTT. It specifies CASTVRARPADTQYF.

The chain links TRBV19 to TRBJ2-7; no clear D gene. This CDR3 comprises 13 residues. Trimming cost V 4 bases and J 5 bases, with 12 bases left between them. Germline V lookup: CDR1 LNHDA, CDR2 SQIVND (reference sequence). The CDR3 is CASSTWMGDEQYF. Written as DNA, the CDR3 is TGTGCCAGTAGTACCTGGATGGGCGACGAGCAGTACTTC.

In regard to this clone: Within the sample, other DNA sequences also encode this same CDR3. The chain links TRBV4-1 to TRBJ2-7; D is possibly TRBD2 (6 bases). V dropped 0 bases and J dropped 2 bases, with 8 bases sitting between them. The CDR3 consists of 14 residues. Germline-derived CDR1 and CDR2 are MGHRA and YSYEKL. The CDR3 region is CASSQDPSAYEQYF. The CDR3 nucleotides read TGCGCCAGCAGCCAAGATCCTAGCGCCTACGAGCAGTACTTC.

Comments on this clone: The same CDR3 arises from other DNA sequences in this sample as well. The chain recombines TRBV19 with TRBJ2-1, with D perhaps matching TRBD2 (5 bases). The CDR3 totals 15 residues. V lost 2 bases, J lost 0 bases, and 8 bases lay in between. Germline CDR1 LNHDA, CDR2 SQIVND (reference sequence). CDR3 sequence: CASSISGISYNEQFF. DNA for the CDR3: TGTGCCAGTAGTATAAGCGGCATCTCCTACAATGAGCAGTTCTTC.

The chain carries TRBV2 and TRBJ2-2; D might be TRBD2 (6 bases). The ends were cut back, 8 bases at V and 0 bases at J, with 10 bases in the middle. CDR3 length: 14 residues. Germline CDR1 reads SNHLY; CDR2 reads FYNNEI. CDR3 DNA: TGTGCCAGCGAGCTAGCGACGAACACCGGGGAGCTGTTTTTT. Translation: CASELATNTGELFF.

The J gene is TRBJ2-1, the V gene TRBV7-9; 7 bases fit TRBD1. Germline V gene data show CDR1 as SEHNR and CDR2 as FQNEAQ (reference sequence). The CDR3 runs to 15 residues. V was clipped by 5 bases and J by 6 bases; unmatched bases: 10. The CDR3 spells CASSTPATGRNEQFF. CDR3 DNA: TGTGCCAGCAGCACACCGGCGACAGGGCGCAATGAGCAGTTCTTC.

As concerns this clone: Within the sample, other DNA sequences also encode this same CDR3. CDR3 region: CSVGTNTEAFF. The CDR3 DNA sequence: TGCAGCGTTGGGACGAACACTGAAGCTTTCTTT. The chain has TRBV29-1 and TRBJ1-1; D remains ambiguous. This CDR3 has 11 amino acids. Trimming pared 4 bases from V and 1 base from J, leaving 4 bases between. The germline V gene encodes CDR1 SQVTM and CDR2 ANQGSEA. The full variable domain, in which reference TRBV29-1 and TRBJ1-1 provide the parts outside the CDR3, is SAVISQKPSRDICQRGTSLTIQCQVDSQVTMMFWYRQQPGQSLTLIATANQGSEATYESGFVIDKFPISRPNLTFSTLTVSNMSPEDSSIYLCSVGTNTEAFFGQGTRLTVV.

The chain is built from TRBV6-6 and TRBJ2-7, with 9 bases lining up with TRBD1. Germline values: CDR1 MNHNY, CDR2 SVGAGI (reference sequence). This CDR3 spans 15 amino acids. After removal of 6 bases from V and 6 bases from J, the junction contained 12 bases not matched to a gene. The CDR3 loop reads CASRSLGTGIGEQYF. The CDR3 DNA reads TGTGCCAGCAGAAGCCTGGGGACAGGGATTGGCGAGCAGTACTTC.

This chain connects TRBV29-1 to TRBJ2-7, with TRBD2 as a possible D gene (5 bases). V was shortened by 4 bases and J by 0 bases, with 13 bases between the two germline ends. Germline V gene lookup returns CDR1 SQVTM and CDR2 ANQGSEA. This CDR3 contains 14 residues. The CDR3 spells CSVVERLHSYEQYF. CDR3 nucleotide sequence: TGCAGCGTTGTCGAGCGGCTTCACTCCTACGAGCAGTACTTC.

V is TRBV2 and J is TRBJ1-2; TRBD1 might be the D (5 bases). Germline CDR1 is SNHLY and CDR2 is FYNNEI. V lost 9 bases to trimming and J lost 7 bases, with 24 bases between them. The CDR3 runs to 15 residues. The CDR3 here is CARGAPDKERGGYTF. The CDR3 nucleotides read TGTGCCAGAGGCGCCCCGGACAAGGAAAGGGGTGGCTACACCTTC. Together with reference TRBV2 and TRBJ1-2, the CDR3 gives the full variable domain: EPEVTQTPSHQVTQMGQEVILRCVPISNHLYFYWYRQILGQKVEFLVSFYNNEISEKSEIFDDQFSVERPDGSNFTLKIRSTKLEDSAMYFCARGAPDKERGGYTFGSGTRLTVV.

The chain carries TRBV29-1 and TRBJ1-1, with a weak D call TRBD1 (5 bases). CDR1 is SQVTM and CDR2 is ANQGSEA in the germline V gene. V was trimmed by 1 base and J by 2 bases, leaving 8 bases between them. This CDR3 is 13 amino acids long. In DNA form, the CDR3 reads TGCAGCGTTGAAGGACAGATCAACACTGAAGCTTTCTTT. As protein: CSVEGQINTEAFF.

The chain carries TRBV5-4 and TRBJ1-5; D ambiguous. The V end was cut by 0 bases, the J end by 5 bases, with 6 bases between. CDR3 size: 13 residues. Germline CDR1 SGHNT, CDR2 YYREEE (reference sequence). The DNA of the CDR3 is TGTGCCAGCAGCTTGGTTCCAGATCAGCCCCAGCATTTT. It is translated as CASSLVPDQPQHF.

The chain couples TRBV5-4 to TRBJ2-7, with TRBD1 as a possible D gene (5 bases). Germline CDR1 reads SGHNT; CDR2 reads YYREEE (reference sequence). V was cut by 4 bases and J by 2 bases, with 13 bases left in between. The CDR3 has 14 amino acids. CDR3 bases: TGTGCCAGCAGCCCCCCCGGCAGGGCCTACGAGCAGTACTTC. Encoded protein: CASSPPGRAYEQYF.

The rearrangement joins TRBV7-9 to TRBJ1-5; the D is unclear. V lost 1 base, J lost 2 bases, and 15 bases lay in between. The CDR3 loop spans 17 amino acids. Per the germline V gene, CDR1 is SEHNR and CDR2 is FQNEAQ (reference sequence). As DNA, the CDR3 is TGTGCCAGCAGCTTAGAGTGGGCAGACGAGGGCAATCAGCCCCAGCATTTT. Protein sequence: CASSLEWADEGNQPQHF.

A note on this clone: Other DNA variants within this sample encode the same CDR3. The V and J genes are TRBV27 and TRBJ1-2; D not resolved. CDR1 and CDR2 from the germline V gene are MNHEY and SMNVEV (reference sequence). The CDR3 length is 13 residues. The germline V and J ends were trimmed by 2 bases and 4 bases, with 8 bases remaining between them. The CDR3 DNA reads TGTGCCAGCAGTTTACGAGGGCGCTATGGCTACACCTTC. Its translation is CASSLRGRYGYTF.

DNA of the CDR3: TGCGCCAGCAGCCAGGTGACCTTTCGGAACACTGAAGCTTTCTTT. Translating gives CASSQVTFRNTEAFF. V and J are TRBV4-1 and TRBJ1-1; D remains unclear. The germline V and J ends were trimmed by 3 bases and 1 base, with 12 bases remaining between them. In germline, CDR1 is MGHRA, CDR2 YSYEKL. The CDR3 is 15 amino acids.

This chain links TRBV29-1 with TRBJ2-7; 8 nucleotides line up with TRBD1. CDR1 and CDR2 (germline): SQVTM, ANQGSEA. Trimming cost V 4 bases and J 3 bases; bases outside gene matches: 8. The length of the CDR3 is 14 residues. The CDR3 nucleotides are TGCAGCGTTGGCGGACAGGGTAACCTCTACGAGCAGTACTTC. Amino acid sequence: CSVGGQGNLYEQYF.